This T cell receptor beta chain was documented in a study of T cells after yellow fever vaccination. Points on this clonotype: The target antigen is unknown.

Study-wide findings and caveats: The booster saw the reappearance of most primary-vaccination clones (around 96% CD4, about 88% CD8). Highly abundant clonotypes carried over from the bulk population could end up in FACS-sorted repertoires as contaminants. The secondary response was weaker, and its peak arrived faster, on day 5 versus 15.

The CDR3 length is 13 residues. V was trimmed by 0 bases and J by 6 bases, leaving 9 bases between them. Per germline, CDR1 DFQATT and CDR2 SNEGSKA (reference sequence). For TCR, cDNA came from 5'RACE template switching, which added a universal primer site and UMIs. TCRdb recomputed calls from the 5' RACE reads with MiXCR, one row per CDR3 protein. The sample includes about 500,000 distinct CDR3 sequences, about 15% of them seen just once. This receptor was identified in a man aged 18 to 29 who received the YFV17D yellow fever vaccine. Sequenced material: PBMCs, taken 5 to 6 days after the first yellow fever vaccination. The V call is TRBV20-1, the J call TRBJ2-1, with D unresolved. CDR3 protein: CSAREGLGNEQFF. CDR3 coding DNA: TGCAGTGCTAGAGAGGGTTTGGGCAATGAGCAGTTCTTC.